This record concerns one T cell receptor (beta chain) sequence. Its antigen is still unknown. These data are taken from a study of breast tumors, draining lymph nodes, adjacent tissues. TCRdb called the multiplex PCR reads again in MiXCR, with one record for every CDR3 protein. The sample includes about 180,000 distinct CDR3 sequences, 30% to 35% of them seen just once. Study results and limitations: Tumor repertoires ranked between lymph nodes and nontumor tissue in diversity, with V and J gene preferences. Compared with basal-like, luminal-like tumors shared significantly more repertoire with nontumor tissue. The data were judged consistent with most tumor T cells coming from lymph node and expanding in tumor. That most tumor T cells come from lymph nodes remained unproven.

The lymph nodes were axillary draining lymph nodes from breast cancer patients. The V segment lost 4 bases and the J segment 2 bases; nucleotides outside the gene matches: 4. The CDR3 runs to 16 residues. Germline lookup yields CDR1 KGHDR and CDR2 SFDVKD. The chain uses TRBV24-1 and TRBJ1-3, with 10 positions matching TRBD1. The source is a female donor with breast cancer. Some clones in this sample may be carry-over from other donors' samples. Sample: axillary lymph node tissue. The DNA for the CDR3 is TGTGCCACCAGTGACCCCGGGACAGGGGCTGGAAACACCATATATTTT. Translating it yields CATSDPGTGAGNTIYF.